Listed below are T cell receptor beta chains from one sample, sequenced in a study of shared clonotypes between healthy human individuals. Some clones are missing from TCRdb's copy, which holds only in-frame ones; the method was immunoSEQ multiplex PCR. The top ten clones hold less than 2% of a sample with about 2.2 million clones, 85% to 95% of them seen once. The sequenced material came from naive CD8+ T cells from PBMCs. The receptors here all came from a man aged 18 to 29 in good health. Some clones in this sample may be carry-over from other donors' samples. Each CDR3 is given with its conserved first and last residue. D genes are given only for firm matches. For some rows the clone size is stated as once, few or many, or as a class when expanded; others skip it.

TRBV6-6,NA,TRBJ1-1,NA,CASSSMNTEAFF,TGTGCCAGCAGTTCTATGAACACTGAAGCTTTCTTT
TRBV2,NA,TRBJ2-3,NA,CASDSILEVVDGVTDTQYF,TGTGCCAGCGACAGCATCCTAGAAGTGGTGGACGGAGTAACAGATACGCAGTATTTT
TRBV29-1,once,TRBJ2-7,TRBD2,CSVMLAGGGEQYF,TGCAGCGTTATGCTAGCGGGAGGAGGCGAGCAGTACTTC
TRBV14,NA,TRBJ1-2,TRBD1,CASSKLRTGSLRYGYTF,TGTGCCAGCAGCAAACTTCGGACAGGCTCTCTCCGCTATGGCTACACCTTC
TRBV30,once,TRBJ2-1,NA,CAWQSYYNEQFF,TGTGCCTGGCAATCCTACTACAATGAGCAGTTCTTC
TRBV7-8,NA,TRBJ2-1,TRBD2,CASSLDPVASGEPDNEQFF,TGTGCCAGCAGCTTGGACCCGGTGGCTAGCGGAGAACCTGACAATGAGCAGTTCTTC
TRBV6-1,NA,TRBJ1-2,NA,CASSGRPKTANYGYTF,TGTGCCAGCAGTGGACGTCCGAAGACAGCTAACTATGGCTACACCTTC
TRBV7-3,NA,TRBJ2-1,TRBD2,CASSSGTSGNNEQFF,TGTGCCAGCAGCTCCGGGACTAGCGGGAACAATGAGCAGTTCTTC
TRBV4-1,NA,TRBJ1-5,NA,CASSQDAAGLLAGQPQHF,TGCGCCAGCAGCCAAGATGCGGCAGGTCTCCTAGCGGGTCAGCCCCAGCATTTT
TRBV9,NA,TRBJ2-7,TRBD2,CASSDGTSGTTYEQYF,TGTGCCAGCAGCGACGGGACTAGCGGGACCACCTACGAGCAGTACTTC
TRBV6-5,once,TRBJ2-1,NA,CASSYVGTPLGGEQFF,TGTGCCAGCAGTTACGTAGGGACCCCATTGGGGGGTGAGCAGTTCTTC
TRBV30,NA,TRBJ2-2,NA,CAWTTGELFF,TGTGCCTGGACCACCGGGGAGCTGTTTTTT
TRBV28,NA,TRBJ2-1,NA,CASSFFRYNEQFF,TGTGCCAGCAGTTTTTTTAGATACAATGAGCAGTTCTTC
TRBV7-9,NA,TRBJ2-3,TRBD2,CASSPGREGHGTDTQYF,TGTGCCAGCAGCCCCGGGCGGGAGGGCCACGGCACAGATACGCAGTATTTT
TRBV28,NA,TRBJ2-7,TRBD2,CASRSTSGSSYEQYF,TGTGCCAGCAGGTCGACTAGCGGGAGCTCCTACGAGCAGTACTTC
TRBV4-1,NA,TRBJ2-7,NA,CASSPREGRDVYEQYF,TGCGCCAGCAGCCCCCGCGAGGGGCGAGATGTCTACGAGCAGTACTTC
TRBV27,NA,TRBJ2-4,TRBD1,CASSHAGTGENIQYF,TGTGCCAGCAGTCACGCCGGGACAGGGGAAAACATTCAGTACTTC
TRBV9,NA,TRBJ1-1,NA,CASSVGLARVDTEAFF,TGTGCCAGCAGCGTAGGGTTAGCCAGGGTGGACACTGAAGCTTTCTTT
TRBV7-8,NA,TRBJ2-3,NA,CASSLVAAPGEDTQYF,TGTGCCAGCAGCTTAGTAGCCGCCCCGGGGGAGGATACGCAGTATTTT
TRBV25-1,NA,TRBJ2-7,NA,CASSRPGLGYEQYF,TGTGCCAGCAGTCGGCCAGGTCTTGGGTACGAGCAGTACTTC